The next 17 T cell receptor beta chains were all read from a single sample in a study of cytomegalovirus exposure and HLA in healthy donors. In the PCR, 60 Vbeta and 13 Jbeta primers were used. Assay: immunoSEQ multiplex PCR; the TCRdb copy retains only in-frame clones and omits some. Of approximately 90,000 clones listed, roughly 74% are singletons. The sample taken for sequencing was PBMCs. These receptors came from a middle-aged man in good health and CMV-seronegative.

This chain joins TRBV7-2 and TRBJ2-5; maybe TRBD2 (6 bases). The CDR3 sequence is 13 residues long. Trimming cost V 0 bases and J 4 bases, with 6 bases left between them. The germline V gene has CDR1 SGHTA and CDR2 FQGNSA. In DNA form, the CDR3 reads TGTGCCAGCAGCTTAGCGGGGGGAGAGACCCAGTACTTC. It encodes CASSLAGGETQYF.

The V call is TRBV6-1, the J call TRBJ1-3, with TRBD1 matching over 7 bases. This CDR3 has 16 residues. J lost 0 bases, V lost 4 bases, and 6 bases had no gene match. The V gene's germline CDR1 is MNHNS and CDR2 SASEGT. CDR3 sequence (DNA): TGTGCCAGCAGTGTCGGGACAGTCCCCTCTGGAAACACCATATATTTT. It yields the protein CASSVGTVPSGNTIYF.

Only a few counts were recorded for this clone. The chain recombines TRBV4-1 with TRBJ1-5; D call uncertain. In germline, CDR1 is MGHRA, CDR2 YSYEKL. The CDR3 is made up of 16 amino acids. The ends were cut back, 1 base at V and 4 bases at J, with 14 bases in the middle. This CDR3 is CASSQGEARPNQPQHF. In DNA, the CDR3 is TGCGCCAGCAGCCAAGGTGAAGCTCGCCCAAATCAGCCCCAGCATTTT.

The CDR3: CSVDIGGLGDTQYF. The CDR3 DNA reads as TGCAGCGTTGACATAGGCGGTTTGGGAGATACGCAGTATTTT. The chain joins TRBV29-1 to TRBJ2-3, with D unresolved. The length of the CDR3 is 14 residues. The V and J ends lost 3 bases and 5 bases respectively, with 15 bases between them. Germline V gene sequence: CDR1 SQVTM, CDR2 ANQGSEA.

This chain uses TRBV5-1 with TRBJ2-1; D remains ambiguous. V dropped 7 bases and J dropped 0 bases, with 8 bases sitting between them. CDR1 is SGHRS, CDR2 YFSETQ, per germline. The CDR3 has 13 residues. The CDR3 DNA is TGCGCCAGCCACCCGAGCTCCTACAATGAGCAGTTCTTC. This gives the protein CASHPSSYNEQFF.

This clone was seen repeatedly, ten times or more. The genes are TRBV7-9 and TRBJ1-2; perhaps TRBD1 as D (6 bases). CDR1 is SEHNR and CDR2 is FQNEAQ in the germline V gene (reference sequence). The CDR3 loop spans 15 amino acids. V was cut by 7 bases and J by 4 bases, with 19 bases left in between. CDR3 DNA: TGTGCCAGCACCTCCCCTACCAGGGGCGGCTATGGCTACACCTTC. Translation gives CASTSPTRGGYGYTF.

This sequence joins TRBV9 and TRBJ2-7, with TRBD1 matching 7 bases. The length of the CDR3 is 14 residues. The V gene's germline CDR1 is SGDLS and CDR2 YYNGEE. V shed 0 bases, J shed 3 bases, and the junction held 3 bases outside the gene matches. The CDR3: CASSVAPGGYEQYF. CDR3 coding DNA: TGTGCCAGCAGCGTAGCTCCAGGGGGCTACGAGCAGTACTTC.

The chain combines TRBV5-6 with TRBJ1-2; maybe TRBD1 (5 bases). Deletions cut 0 bases from V and 2 bases from J, with 11 bases between. Germline values: CDR1 SGHDT, CDR2 YYEEEE. The CDR3 totals 15 residues. The CDR3 loop reads CASSLGTGSNYGYTF. CDR3 sequence (DNA): TGTGCCAGCAGCTTGGGAACAGGCTCAAACTATGGCTACACCTTC.

This clone was found once. DNA of the CDR3: TGTGCCAGCAGTTTACTCGGGGTATTATCACAGAACACTGAAGCTTTCTTT. It codes for CASSLLGVLSQNTEAFF. The chain joins TRBV27 to TRBJ1-1; no reliable D call. V was shortened by 2 bases and J by 1 base, with 17 bases between the two germline ends. CDR3 length: 17 amino acids. Per germline, CDR1 MNHEY and CDR2 SMNVEV (reference sequence).

This clone has only a few counts. The chain joins TRBV5-8 to TRBJ2-1; a possible D gene is TRBD2 (6 bases). The CDR3 has 13 residues. Trimming removed 3 bases at V and 3 bases at J, with 7 bases between. Germline V gene data show CDR1 as SGHTS and CDR2 as YDEGEE. The CDR3 bases are TGTGCCAGCAGCTCGGGAGTCTACAATGAGCAGTTCTTC. Translating gives CASSSGVYNEQFF.

This sequence joins TRBV5-8 and TRBJ2-7; 7 bases agree with TRBD1. The CDR3 length is 14 residues. CDR1 and CDR2 from the germline V gene are SGHTS and YDEGEE. The V gene end was trimmed by 5 bases and the J gene end by 0 bases; junction bases not matched to a gene: 5. As DNA, the CDR3 is TGTGCCAGCAGTCACAGACAGGGCTCCTACGAGCAGTACTTC. Translating it yields CASSHRQGSYEQYF.

The rearrangement links TRBV30 to TRBJ1-1; D unresolved. Trimming took 5 bases from V and 0 from J, leaving 10 bases between them. Per the germline V gene, CDR1 is GTSNPN and CDR2 is SVGIG (reference sequence). The CDR3 covers 13 residues. CDR3 sequence: CAWHSGVNTEAFF. In DNA form, the CDR3 reads TGTGCCTGGCATTCGGGAGTGAACACTGAAGCTTTCTTT.

V and J are TRBV4-1 and TRBJ2-1, with 7 bases identical to TRBD1. J was trimmed by 11 bases and V by 0 bases; bases with no gene match: 10. Per germline, CDR1 MGHRA and CDR2 YSYEKL. This CDR3 contains 15 residues. Here the CDR3 reads CASSQDLGQLRKQFF. CDR3 bases: TGCGCCAGCAGCCAAGATCTGGGACAGCTCAGGAAGCAGTTCTTC.

The chain links TRBV6-1 to TRBJ1-1; unclear D gene. The length of the CDR3 is 15 residues. The germline V gene encodes CDR1 MNHNS and CDR2 SASEGT. Trimming shortened V by 2 bases and J by 2 bases, and 12 bases separated the two germline ends. CDR3 nucleotides: TGTGCCAGCAGTGAATTGCCAGATCCCAACACTGAAGCTTTCTTT. Translating it yields CASSELPDPNTEAFF.

The rearrangement links TRBV28 to TRBJ2-7; D might be TRBD2 (6 bases). This CDR3 region has 14 residues. V was shortened by 1 base and J by 4 bases, with 11 bases between the two germline ends. Germline values: CDR1 MDHEN, CDR2 SYDVKM. CDR3 in amino acids: CASSLSGDPYEQYF. The CDR3 nucleotides are TGTGCCAGCAGTTTATCGGGGGACCCATACGAGCAGTACTTC.

This chain connects TRBV7-8 to TRBJ1-1; maybe TRBD1 (6 bases). The CDR3 runs to 14 residues. In germline, CDR1 is SGHVS, CDR2 FQNEAQ. Trimming took off 5 bases at V and 10 bases at J, with 20 bases between the two ends. CDR3 bases: TGTGCCAGCAGCCCCGCGCTTACAGGGCAGGCAGCTTTCTTT. Protein product: CASSPALTGQAAFF.

This chain uses TRBV18 with TRBJ2-7; D possibly corresponds to TRBD1 (6 bases). V was shortened by 3 bases and J by 6 bases, with 18 bases between the two germline ends. Germline-derived CDR1 and CDR2 are KGHSH and LQKENI. This CDR3 has 15 amino acids. This CDR3 reads CASSPIRQVNSEQYF. In nucleotides, the CDR3 is TGTGCCAGCTCACCGATTCGACAGGTGAACTCCGAGCAGTACTTC. Based on the CDR3 plus reference TRBV18 and TRBJ2-7, the full variable domain is NAGVMQNPRHLVRRRGQEARLRCSPMKGHSHVYWYRQLPEEGLKFMVYLQKENIIDESGMPKERFSAEFPKEGPSILRIQQVVRGDSAAYFCASSPIRQVNSEQYFGPGTRLTVT.